This is a list of T cell receptor beta chains from one sample in a study of T cell clonotyping in hematopoietic cell transplantation. Libraries were prepared by immunoSEQ multiplex PCR; TCRdb keeps only in-frame clonotypes and omits some of them. The table lists around 15,000 clones, about 98% of them singletons, with under 5.5% in the top ten. Sequencing used peripheral blood mononuclear cells, obtained 30 days after allogeneic stem cell transplant. These TCRs come from a female patient between 50 and 59 years old who had an allogeneic stem cell transplant from an unrelated donor, so T cells may come from the graft donor. Some clones in this sample may be carry-over from other donors' samples. The CDR3 runs from the conserved cysteine through the conserved F or W. A D gene is named only where the DNA matches it firmly. Not every row has a clone size; where given, it reads once, few, many or a size class.

d_call: .; j_call: TRBJ1-2; clone_size: .; v_call: TRBV7-2; cdr3_nt: TGTGCCAGCAGCTTAACGGGGTACAGTGGCTACACCTTC; cdr3_aa: CASSLTGYSGYTF
d_call: .; j_call: TRBJ2-1; clone_size: .; v_call: TRBV5-1; cdr3_nt: TGCGCCAGCAGCCTGCAGGGCCGATGGAACAATGAGCAGTTCTTC; cdr3_aa: CASSLQGRWNNEQFF
d_call: .; j_call: TRBJ2-1; clone_size: once; v_call: TRBV19; cdr3_nt: TGTGCCAGCGGCCGGGGCAGAGAGGGGAATGAGCAGTTCTTC; cdr3_aa: CASGRGREGNEQFF
d_call: .; j_call: TRBJ1-1; clone_size: once; v_call: TRBV6-5; cdr3_nt: TGTGCCAGCAGTTGGGGCCGGGGGTACACTGAAGCTTTCTTT; cdr3_aa: CASSWGRGYTEAFF
d_call: .; j_call: TRBJ1-2; clone_size: .; v_call: TRBV19; cdr3_nt: TGTGCCAGTAGTATCGAGGGAGAGGGTGGCTATGGCTACACCTTC; cdr3_aa: CASSIEGEGGYGYTF
d_call: .; j_call: TRBJ2-7; clone_size: .; v_call: TRBV7-9; cdr3_nt: TGTGCCAGCAGCTCGTGGCGAGGGACCGAGCAGTACTTC; cdr3_aa: CASSSWRGTEQYF
d_call: .; j_call: TRBJ2-1; clone_size: .; v_call: TRBV4-1; cdr3_nt: TGCGCCAGCAGCCAAGATGGGGGTAACGATGAGCAGTTCTTC; cdr3_aa: CASSQDGGNDEQFF
d_call: .; j_call: TRBJ1-5; clone_size: .; v_call: TRBV30; cdr3_nt: TGTGCCTGGGGGGCCGGACACAATCAGCCCCAGCATTTT; cdr3_aa: CAWGAGHNQPQHF
d_call: .; j_call: TRBJ1-2; clone_size: once; v_call: TRBV11-3; cdr3_nt: TGTGCCAGCAGCTTAGATGGCTATGGCTACACCTTC; cdr3_aa: CASSLDGYGYTF
d_call: .; j_call: TRBJ1-1; clone_size: .; v_call: TRBV13; cdr3_nt: TGTGCCAGCAGCAGAGGGCAGGGGCGGAACACTGAAGCTTTCTTT; cdr3_aa: CASSRGQGRNTEAFF
d_call: .; j_call: TRBJ1-1; clone_size: .; v_call: TRBV30; cdr3_nt: TGTGCCTGGAGAGCGGCGACTAACACTGAAGCTTTCTTT; cdr3_aa: CAWRAATNTEAFF
d_call: .; j_call: TRBJ2-5; clone_size: .; v_call: TRBV10-2; cdr3_nt: TGCGCCAGCAGTGAGGCCGGGGGACGGCAAGAGACCCAGTACTTC; cdr3_aa: CASSEAGGRQETQYF
d_call: .; j_call: TRBJ2-5; clone_size: .; v_call: TRBV7-8; cdr3_nt: TGTGCCAGCAGCCCCCGGGAGACCCAGTACTTC; cdr3_aa: CASSPRETQYF
d_call: TRBD1; j_call: TRBJ2-7; clone_size: .; v_call: TRBV30; cdr3_nt: TGTGCCTGGAGTACCCCAAGAGCCGGACAGGGGCTGGTCCACGAGCAGTACTTC; cdr3_aa: CAWSTPRAGQGLVHEQYF
d_call: .; j_call: TRBJ1-2; clone_size: .; v_call: TRBV7-2; cdr3_nt: TGTGCCAGCAGCTTAGGCCCCCGAAACTATGGCTACACCTTC; cdr3_aa: CASSLGPRNYGYTF
d_call: TRBD1; j_call: TRBJ1-5; clone_size: .; v_call: TRBV4-1; cdr3_nt: TGCGCCAGCAGCCAGGCAGGGGGCCCTAGCAATCAGCCCCAGCATTTT; cdr3_aa: CASSQAGGPSNQPQHF
d_call: TRBD1; j_call: TRBJ1-3; clone_size: .; v_call: TRBV5-1; cdr3_nt: TGCGCCAGCAGCTTGTCGGGACAGGGGGCGTCTTCTGCCGGAAACACCATATATTTT; cdr3_aa: CASSLSGQGASSAGNTIYF
d_call: TRBD2; j_call: TRBJ2-5; clone_size: .; v_call: TRBV5-1; cdr3_nt: TGCGCCAGCAGCTTGGAGGGGACTAGCGGGGGCCGAAAGTACTTC; cdr3_aa: CASSLEGTSGGRKYF
d_call: .; j_call: TRBJ2-1; clone_size: .; v_call: TRBV5-1; cdr3_nt: TGCGCCAGCAGCGAGTACAATGAGCAGTTCTTC; cdr3_aa: CASSEYNEQFF
d_call: .; j_call: TRBJ1-5; clone_size: once; v_call: TRBV19; cdr3_nt: TGTGCCAGTAGTATAGATCGAACAGGTAATCAGCCCCAGCATTTT; cdr3_aa: CASSIDRTGNQPQHF
d_call: .; j_call: TRBJ1-6; clone_size: .; v_call: TRBV2; cdr3_nt: TGTGCCAGCAGGATCCCCAATTCACCCCTCCACTTT; cdr3_aa: CASRIPNSPLHF
d_call: .; j_call: TRBJ2-2; clone_size: .; v_call: TRBV30; cdr3_nt: TGTGCCTGGACCCCTGGAGGCCGGCTAACCGGGGAGCTGTTTTTT; cdr3_aa: CAWTPGGRLTGELFF
d_call: .; j_call: TRBJ1-1; clone_size: .; v_call: TRBV4-1; cdr3_nt: TGCGCCAGCAGGAACGGACGGAAGAACACTGAAGCTTTCTTT; cdr3_aa: CASRNGRKNTEAFF
d_call: TRBD1; j_call: TRBJ2-7; clone_size: .; v_call: TRBV6-5; cdr3_nt: TGTGCCAGCAGGTGGACAGGACAAGCCTACGAGCAGTACTTC; cdr3_aa: CASRWTGQAYEQYF
d_call: .; j_call: TRBJ1-6; clone_size: .; v_call: TRBV11-2; cdr3_nt: TGTGCCAGCAGCTTAGGTCCAGTTAATTCACCCCTCCACTTT; cdr3_aa: CASSLGPVNSPLHF
d_call: TRBD1; j_call: TRBJ1-1; clone_size: .; v_call: TRBV19; cdr3_nt: TGTGCCAGTAGTGCCGACAGGGCCTCCACTGAAGCTTTCTTT; cdr3_aa: CASSADRASTEAFF
d_call: .; j_call: TRBJ2-3; clone_size: .; v_call: TRBV10-3; cdr3_nt: TGTGCCATGAGCGGTAGCACAGATACGCAGTATTTT; cdr3_aa: CAMSGSTDTQYF
d_call: .; j_call: TRBJ1-1; clone_size: .; v_call: TRBV7-2; cdr3_nt: TGTGCCAGCAGCTTATCACAGTTCCTATCCACTGAAGCTTTCTTT; cdr3_aa: CASSLSQFLSTEAFF
d_call: .; j_call: TRBJ1-3; clone_size: .; v_call: TRBV6-5; cdr3_nt: TGTGCCAGCAGTCCAGGGACGTACTCTGGAAACACCATATATTTT; cdr3_aa: CASSPGTYSGNTIYF
d_call: .; j_call: TRBJ1-6; clone_size: .; v_call: TRBV7-6; cdr3_nt: TGTGCCAGCAGCTTAAGAGGGGGCTCCTATAATTCACCCCTCCACTTT; cdr3_aa: CASSLRGGSYNSPLHF
d_call: TRBD2; j_call: TRBJ2-7; clone_size: .; v_call: TRBV6-1; cdr3_nt: TGTGCCAGCAGTGGGGTAGCGGGGGCTTCCTACGAGCAGTACTTC; cdr3_aa: CASSGVAGASYEQYF
d_call: .; j_call: TRBJ1-2; clone_size: .; v_call: TRBV27; cdr3_nt: TGTGCCAGCAAATACGGTGACGGACCACTCTATGGCTACACCTTC; cdr3_aa: CASKYGDGPLYGYTF
d_call: .; j_call: TRBJ2-4; clone_size: .; v_call: TRBV30; cdr3_nt: TGTGCCTGGAGCGCCCCGGGGGTACTCCGGCCGTACATTCAGTACTTC; cdr3_aa: CAWSAPGVLRPYIQYF
d_call: .; j_call: TRBJ1-2; clone_size: .; v_call: TRBV29-1; cdr3_nt: TGCAGCGTACACAATAACTATGGCTACACCTTC; cdr3_aa: CSVHNNYGYTF
d_call: TRBD1; j_call: TRBJ2-7; clone_size: .; v_call: TRBV9; cdr3_nt: TGTGCCAGCAGCCTCCACGGGACAGGGGCGGACGAGCAGTACTTC; cdr3_aa: CASSLHGTGADEQYF
d_call: .; j_call: TRBJ1-1; clone_size: .; v_call: TRBV5-4; cdr3_nt: TGTGCCAGCAGCGTAGGAGGGGAGGGGAACACTGAAGCTTTCTTT; cdr3_aa: CASSVGGEGNTEAFF
d_call: .; j_call: TRBJ2-7; clone_size: .; v_call: TRBV5-1; cdr3_nt: TGCGCCAGCAGTGACCCAAGCTCCTACGAGCAGTACTTC; cdr3_aa: CASSDPSSYEQYF
d_call: .; j_call: TRBJ1-4; clone_size: .; v_call: TRBV7-6; cdr3_nt: TGTGCCAGCAGCTCTCCGGGTAGTAGACTGTTTTTT; cdr3_aa: CASSSPGSRLFF
d_call: TRBD2; j_call: TRBJ2-3; clone_size: .; v_call: TRBV27; cdr3_nt: TGTGCCAGCAGTTTCGAGCGGGAGGGCCTTATTAGTGACACAGATACGCAGTATTTT; cdr3_aa: CASSFEREGLISDTDTQYF
d_call: TRBD2; j_call: TRBJ2-5; clone_size: .; v_call: TRBV11-2; cdr3_nt: TGTGCCAGCAGCTTGGGGTCGGGGGGTCGAGAGACCCAGTACTTC; cdr3_aa: CASSLGSGGRETQYF
d_call: .; j_call: TRBJ1-2; clone_size: .; v_call: TRBV7-8; cdr3_nt: TGTGCCAGCAGCTTAGCGCGCGGGGAAGCCTATGGCTACACCTTC; cdr3_aa: CASSLARGEAYGYTF
d_call: .; j_call: TRBJ1-4; clone_size: .; v_call: TRBV2; cdr3_nt: TGTGCCAGCAGGAGTCCCCGGGTTGCCACTAATGAAAAACTGTTTTTT; cdr3_aa: CASRSPRVATNEKLFF
d_call: .; j_call: TRBJ1-2; clone_size: .; v_call: TRBV4-2; cdr3_nt: TGTGCCAGCAGCCTCCTGGACACAGCTAACTATGGCTACACCTTC; cdr3_aa: CASSLLDTANYGYTF
d_call: TRBD2; j_call: TRBJ2-5; clone_size: .; v_call: TRBV4-2; cdr3_nt: TGTGCCAGCAGCCCTCGCGGGGGTTGGGGTGAGACCCAGTACTTC; cdr3_aa: CASSPRGGWGETQYF
d_call: .; j_call: TRBJ1-2; clone_size: .; v_call: TRBV29-1; cdr3_nt: TGCAGCGTTGAAGGGGGGGCCGTAGGCTACACCTTC; cdr3_aa: CSVEGGAVGYTF
d_call: .; j_call: TRBJ1-1; clone_size: .; v_call: TRBV5-1; cdr3_nt: TGCGCCAGCAGCTCGCCCAGGGACAACATGAACACTGAAGCTTTCTTT; cdr3_aa: CASSSPRDNMNTEAFF
d_call: .; j_call: TRBJ2-6; clone_size: once; v_call: TRBV29-1; cdr3_nt: TGCAGCGTTATTCAAGCCAACGTCCTGACTTTC; cdr3_aa: CSVIQANVLTF
d_call: TRBD2; j_call: TRBJ2-5; clone_size: .; v_call: TRBV2; cdr3_nt: TGTGCCAGCAGCCCCGGACTAGCGGGGTACCAAGAGACCCAGTACTTC; cdr3_aa: CASSPGLAGYQETQYF
d_call: TRBD1; j_call: TRBJ2-7; clone_size: .; v_call: TRBV6-5; cdr3_nt: TGTGCCAGCGGGCAGGGGGCGAATGGACAGTACTTC; cdr3_aa: CASGQGANGQYF
d_call: TRBD2; j_call: TRBJ2-1; clone_size: .; v_call: TRBV7-9; cdr3_nt: TGTGCCAGCAGCGCCGGGCGGGGACTAACCCTAGCCTCCTACAATGAGCAGTTCTTC; cdr3_aa: CASSAGRGLTLASYNEQFF